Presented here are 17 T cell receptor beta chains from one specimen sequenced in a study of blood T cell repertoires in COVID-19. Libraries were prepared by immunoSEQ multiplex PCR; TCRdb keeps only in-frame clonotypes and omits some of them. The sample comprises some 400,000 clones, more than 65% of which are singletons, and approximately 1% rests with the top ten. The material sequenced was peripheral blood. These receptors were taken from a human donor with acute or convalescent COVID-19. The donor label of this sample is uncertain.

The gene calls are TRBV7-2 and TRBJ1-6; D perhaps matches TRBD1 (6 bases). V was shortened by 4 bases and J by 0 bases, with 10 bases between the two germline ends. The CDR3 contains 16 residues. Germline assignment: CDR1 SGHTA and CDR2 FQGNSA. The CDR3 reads CASSSTGNSYNSPLHF. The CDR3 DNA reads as TGTGCCAGCAGCTCAACAGGGAACTCCTATAATTCACCCCTCCACTTT.

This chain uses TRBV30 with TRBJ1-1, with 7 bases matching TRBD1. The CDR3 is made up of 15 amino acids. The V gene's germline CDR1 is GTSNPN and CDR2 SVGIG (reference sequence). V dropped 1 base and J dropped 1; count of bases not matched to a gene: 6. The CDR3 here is CAWSARQGGNTEAFF. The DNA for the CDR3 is TGTGCCTGGAGTGCACGACAGGGTGGGAACACTGAAGCTTTCTTT. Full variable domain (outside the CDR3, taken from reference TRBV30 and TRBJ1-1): SQTIHQWPATLVQPVGSPLSLECTVEGTSNPNLYWYRQAAGRGLQLLFYSVGIGQISSEVPQNLSASRPQDRQFILSSKKLLLSDSGFYLCAWSARQGGNTEAFFGQGTRLTVV.

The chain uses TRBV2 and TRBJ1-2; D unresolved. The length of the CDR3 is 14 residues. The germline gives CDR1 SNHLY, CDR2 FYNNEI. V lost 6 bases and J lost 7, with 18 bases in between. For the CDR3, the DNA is TGTGCCAGCAGCGCCCCTGGTCTATCGGGTGGCTACACCTTC. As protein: CASSAPGLSGGYTF. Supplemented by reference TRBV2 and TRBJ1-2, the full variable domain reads EPEVTQTPSHQVTQMGQEVILRCVPISNHLYFYWYRQILGQKVEFLVSFYNNEISEKSEIFDDQFSVERPDGSNFTLKIRSTKLEDSAMYFCASSAPGLSGGYTFGSGTRLTVV.

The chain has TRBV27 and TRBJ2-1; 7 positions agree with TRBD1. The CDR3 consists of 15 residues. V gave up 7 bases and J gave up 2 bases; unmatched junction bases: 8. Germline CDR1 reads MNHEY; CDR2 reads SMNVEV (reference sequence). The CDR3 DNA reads TGTGCCAGCACCAAACCGGGACAGCCCTACAATGAGCAGTTCTTC. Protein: CASTKPGQPYNEQFF.

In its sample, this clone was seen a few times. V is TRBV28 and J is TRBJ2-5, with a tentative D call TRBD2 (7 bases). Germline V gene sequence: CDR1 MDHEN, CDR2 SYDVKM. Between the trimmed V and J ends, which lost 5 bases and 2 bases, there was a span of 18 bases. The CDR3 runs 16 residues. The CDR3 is CASSPRGGNFQETQYF. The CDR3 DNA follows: TGTGCCAGCAGTCCAAGGGGGGGCAACTTTCAAGAGACCCAGTACTTC. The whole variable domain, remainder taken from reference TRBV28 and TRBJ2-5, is DVKVTQSSRYLVKRTGEKVFLECVQDMDHENMFWYRQDPGLGLRLIYFSYDVKMKEKGDIPEGYSVSREKKERFSLILESASTNQTSMYLCASSPRGGNFQETQYFGPGTRLLVL.

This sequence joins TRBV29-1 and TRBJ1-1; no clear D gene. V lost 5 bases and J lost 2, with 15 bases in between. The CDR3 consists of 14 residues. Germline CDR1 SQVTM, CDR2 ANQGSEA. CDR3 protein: CSVQVVYANTEAFF. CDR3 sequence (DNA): TGCAGCGTTCAGGTGGTCTACGCCAACACTGAAGCTTTCTTT. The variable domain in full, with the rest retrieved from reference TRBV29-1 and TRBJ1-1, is SAVISQKPSRDICQRGTSLTIQCQVDSQVTMMFWYRQQPGQSLTLIATANQGSEATYESGFVIDKFPISRPNLTFSTLTVSNMSPEDSSIYLCSVQVVYANTEAFFGQGTRLTVV.

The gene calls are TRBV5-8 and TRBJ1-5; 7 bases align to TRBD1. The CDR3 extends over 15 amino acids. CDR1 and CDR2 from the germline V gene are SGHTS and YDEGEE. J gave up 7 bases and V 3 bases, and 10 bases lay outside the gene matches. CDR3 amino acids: CASSSAQGVRQPQHF. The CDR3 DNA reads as TGTGCCAGCAGCTCGGCCCAGGGGGTCAGGCAGCCCCAGCATTTT. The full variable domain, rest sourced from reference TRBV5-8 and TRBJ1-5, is EAGVTQSPTHLIKTRGQQATLRCSPISGHTSVYWYQQALGLGLQFLLWYDEGEERNRGNFPPRFSGRQFPNYSSELNVNALELEDSALYLCASSSAQGVRQPQHFGDGTRLSIL.

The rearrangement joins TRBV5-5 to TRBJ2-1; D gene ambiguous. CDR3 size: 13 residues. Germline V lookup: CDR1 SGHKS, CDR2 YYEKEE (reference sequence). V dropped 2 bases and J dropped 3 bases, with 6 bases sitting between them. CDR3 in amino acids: CASSFGFYNEQFF. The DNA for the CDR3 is TGTGCCAGCAGCTTCGGTTTCTACAATGAGCAGTTCTTC.

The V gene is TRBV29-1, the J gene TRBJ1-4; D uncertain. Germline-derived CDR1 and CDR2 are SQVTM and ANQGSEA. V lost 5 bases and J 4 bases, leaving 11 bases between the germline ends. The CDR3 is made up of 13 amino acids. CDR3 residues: CSVRSGSNEKLFF. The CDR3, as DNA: TGCAGCGTTAGATCGGGAAGTAATGAAAAACTGTTTTTT.

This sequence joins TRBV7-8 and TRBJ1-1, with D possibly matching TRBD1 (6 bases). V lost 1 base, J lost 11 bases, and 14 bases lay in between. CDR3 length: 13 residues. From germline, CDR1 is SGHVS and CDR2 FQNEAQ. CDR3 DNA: TGTGCCAGCAGCTTAGAGAGCAGGGGCATGGCTTTCTTT. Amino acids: CASSLESRGMAFF.

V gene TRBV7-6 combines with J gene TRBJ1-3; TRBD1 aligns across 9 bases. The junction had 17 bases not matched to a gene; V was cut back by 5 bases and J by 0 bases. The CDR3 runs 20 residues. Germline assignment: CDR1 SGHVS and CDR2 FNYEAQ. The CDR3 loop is CASSLRVWAGQGSSGNTIYF. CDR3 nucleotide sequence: TGTGCCAGCAGCCTAAGGGTCTGGGCGGGACAGGGAAGCTCTGGAAACACCATATATTTT.

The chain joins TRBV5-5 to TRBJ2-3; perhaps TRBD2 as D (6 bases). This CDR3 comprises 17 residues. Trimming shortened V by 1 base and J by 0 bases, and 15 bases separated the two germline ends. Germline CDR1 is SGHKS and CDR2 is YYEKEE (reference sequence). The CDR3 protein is CASSLRVRGTSTDTQYF. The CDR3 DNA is TGTGCCAGCAGCTTGCGGGTTCGAGGGACTAGCACAGATACGCAGTATTTT.

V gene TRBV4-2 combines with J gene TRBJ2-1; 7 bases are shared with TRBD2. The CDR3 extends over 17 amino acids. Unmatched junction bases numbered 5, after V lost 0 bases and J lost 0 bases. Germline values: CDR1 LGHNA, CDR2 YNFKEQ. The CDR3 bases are TGTGCCAGCAGCCAAGAGGGGAGGGAAAGCTCCTACAATGAGCAGTTCTTC. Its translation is CASSQEGRESSYNEQFF.

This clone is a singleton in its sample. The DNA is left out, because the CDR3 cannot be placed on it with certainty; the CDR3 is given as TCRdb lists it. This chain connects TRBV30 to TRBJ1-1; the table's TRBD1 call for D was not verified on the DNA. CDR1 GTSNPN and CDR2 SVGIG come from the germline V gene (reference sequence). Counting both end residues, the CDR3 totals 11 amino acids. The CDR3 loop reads CAWSVGPGSFF.

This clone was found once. CDR3 in DNA: TGTGCCAGCAGTCGTAATTCACCCCTCCACTTT. This encodes CASSRNSPLHF. The chain uses TRBV12-3 or TRBV12-4 and TRBJ1-6; D is unclear. V was shortened by 5 bases and J by 6 bases, with 2 bases between the two germline ends. The CDR3 length is 11 residues.

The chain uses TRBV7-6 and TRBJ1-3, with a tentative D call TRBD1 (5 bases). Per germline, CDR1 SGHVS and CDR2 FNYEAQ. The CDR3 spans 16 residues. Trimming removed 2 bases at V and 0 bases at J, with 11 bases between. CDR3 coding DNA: TGTGCCAGCAGCTTAAGACAGTCCTACTCTGGAAACACCATATATTTT. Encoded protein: CASSLRQSYSGNTIYF.

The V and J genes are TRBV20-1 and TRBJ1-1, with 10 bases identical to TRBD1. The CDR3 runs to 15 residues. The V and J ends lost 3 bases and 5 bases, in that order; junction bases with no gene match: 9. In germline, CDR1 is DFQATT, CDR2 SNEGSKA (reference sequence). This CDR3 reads CSASHPGQGSTEAFF. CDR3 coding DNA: TGCAGTGCTAGTCATCCGGGACAGGGGTCGACTGAAGCTTTCTTT.